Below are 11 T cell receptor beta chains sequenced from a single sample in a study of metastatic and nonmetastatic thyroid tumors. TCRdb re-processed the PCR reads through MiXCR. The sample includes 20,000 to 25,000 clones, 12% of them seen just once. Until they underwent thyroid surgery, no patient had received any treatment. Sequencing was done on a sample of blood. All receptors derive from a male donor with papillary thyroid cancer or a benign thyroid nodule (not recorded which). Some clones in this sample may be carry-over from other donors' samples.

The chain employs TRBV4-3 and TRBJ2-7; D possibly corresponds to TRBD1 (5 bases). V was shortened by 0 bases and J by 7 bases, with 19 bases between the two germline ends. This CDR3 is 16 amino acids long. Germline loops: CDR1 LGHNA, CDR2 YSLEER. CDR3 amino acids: CASSQDRRAGKEEQYF. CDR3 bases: TGCGCCAGCAGCCAAGATCGTCGGGCAGGGAAAGAGGAGCAGTACTTC.

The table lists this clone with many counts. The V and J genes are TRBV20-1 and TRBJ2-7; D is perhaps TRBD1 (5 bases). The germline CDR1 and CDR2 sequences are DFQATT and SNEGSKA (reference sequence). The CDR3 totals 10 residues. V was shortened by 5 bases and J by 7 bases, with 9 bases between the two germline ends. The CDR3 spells CSASGWEQYF. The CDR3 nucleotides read TGCAGTGCTTCAGGGTGGGAGCAGTACTTC.

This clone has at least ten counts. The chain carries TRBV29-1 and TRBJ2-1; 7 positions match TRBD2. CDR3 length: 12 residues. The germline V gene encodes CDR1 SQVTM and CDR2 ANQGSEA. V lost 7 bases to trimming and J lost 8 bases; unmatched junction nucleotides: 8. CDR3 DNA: TGCAGCGGGGGGACTACCTTCGATGAGCAGTTCTTC. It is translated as CSGGTTFDEQFF.

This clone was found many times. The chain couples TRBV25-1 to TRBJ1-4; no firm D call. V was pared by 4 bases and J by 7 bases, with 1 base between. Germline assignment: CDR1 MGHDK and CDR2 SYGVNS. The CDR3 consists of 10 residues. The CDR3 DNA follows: TGTGCCAGCAGTGGTGAAAAACTGTTTTTT. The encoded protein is CASSGEKLFF. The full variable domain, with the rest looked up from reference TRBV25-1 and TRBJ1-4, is EADIYQTPRYLVIGTGKKITLECSQTMGHDKMYWYQQDPGMELHLIHYSYGVNSTEKGDLSSESTVSRIRTEHFPLTLESARPSHTSQYLCASSGEKLFFGSGTQLSVL.

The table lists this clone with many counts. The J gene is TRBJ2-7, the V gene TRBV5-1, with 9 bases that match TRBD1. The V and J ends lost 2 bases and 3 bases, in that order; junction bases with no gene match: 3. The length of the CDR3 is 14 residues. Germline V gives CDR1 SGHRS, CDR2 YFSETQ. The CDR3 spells CASSFPGQGYEQYF. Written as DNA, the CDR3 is TGCGCCAGCAGCTTCCCGGGACAGGGCTACGAGCAGTACTTC.

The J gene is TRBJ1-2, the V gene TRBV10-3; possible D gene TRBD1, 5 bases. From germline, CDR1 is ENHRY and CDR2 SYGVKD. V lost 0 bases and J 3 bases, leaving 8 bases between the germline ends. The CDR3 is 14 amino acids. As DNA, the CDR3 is TGTGCCATCAGTGAGTCGGGGGGGGACTATGGCTACACCTTC. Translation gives CAISESGGDYGYTF.

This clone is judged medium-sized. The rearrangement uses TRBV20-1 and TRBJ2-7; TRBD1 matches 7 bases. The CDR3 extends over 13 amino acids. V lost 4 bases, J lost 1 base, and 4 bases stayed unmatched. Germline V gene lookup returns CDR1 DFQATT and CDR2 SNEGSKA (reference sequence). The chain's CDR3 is CSANRDRSYEQYF. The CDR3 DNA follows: TGCAGTGCTAACCGGGACAGATCCTACGAGCAGTACTTC.

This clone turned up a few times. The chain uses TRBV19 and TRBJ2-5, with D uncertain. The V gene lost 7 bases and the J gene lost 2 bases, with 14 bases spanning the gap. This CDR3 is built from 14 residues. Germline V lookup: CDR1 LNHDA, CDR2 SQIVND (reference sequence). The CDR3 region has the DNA TGTGCCAGTAAAGATCCCGACTCACAAGAGACCCAGTACTTC. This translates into CASKDPDSQETQYF.

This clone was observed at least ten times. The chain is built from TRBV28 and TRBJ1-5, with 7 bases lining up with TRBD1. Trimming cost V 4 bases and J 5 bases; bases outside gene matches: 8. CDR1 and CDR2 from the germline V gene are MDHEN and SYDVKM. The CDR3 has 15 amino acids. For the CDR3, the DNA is TGTGCCAGCAGTTCAGAGACAGGGCCAGATCAGCCCCAGCATTTT. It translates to CASSSETGPDQPQHF.

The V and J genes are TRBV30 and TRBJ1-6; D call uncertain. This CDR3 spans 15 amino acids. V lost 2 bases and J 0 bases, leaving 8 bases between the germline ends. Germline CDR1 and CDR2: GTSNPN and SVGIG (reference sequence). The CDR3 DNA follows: TGTGCCTGGAGTATAACGAGCTCCTATAATTCACCCCTCCACTTT. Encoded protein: CAWSITSSYNSPLHF.

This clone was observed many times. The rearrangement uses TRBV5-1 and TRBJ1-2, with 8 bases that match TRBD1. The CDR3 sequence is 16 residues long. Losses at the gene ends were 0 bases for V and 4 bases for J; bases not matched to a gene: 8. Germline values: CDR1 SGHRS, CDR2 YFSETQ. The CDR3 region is CASSLVWQGALYGYTF. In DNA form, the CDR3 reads TGCGCCAGCAGCTTGGTATGGCAGGGGGCACTCTATGGCTACACCTTC.